Sequencing of this TCR beta chain was carried out in a study of blood T cells in healthy people across ages. The second PCR ran about 6 to 12 cycles with a sample-barcoded 5' primer and J-beta primers. A single record per CDR3 protein comes from TCRdb applying MiXCR to the 5' RACE reads. The data show about 1.1 million distinct CDR3 sequences, with under 40% seen just once and around 12% held by the top ten. Deletions cut 2 bases from V and 7 bases from J, with 18 bases between. Germline V gives CDR1 SGHRS, CDR2 YFSETQ. The CDR3 extends over 16 amino acids. The rearrangement joins TRBV5-1 to TRBJ2-2; D is unclear. This clonotype was sampled from a man aged 18 to 30 in good health. Sequencing was done on a sample of blood. Written as DNA, the CDR3 is TGCGCCAGCAGCTTAGCCGGGCAGATGGCCAGCGGGGAGCTGTTTTTT. Translated, it gives CASSLAGQMASGELFF.